This TCR beta chain was recorded in a study of OX40 agonist ivuxolimab in advanced cancers. Background on the study: Every 2 weeks, ivuxolimab was infused into the patients intravenously at between 0.01 and 10 mg/kg.

Profiled with immunoSEQ multiplex PCR; TCRdb holds only in-frame clones, not every one. The sample yields about 16,000 clones, about four fifths seen once. This clone was seen once. Patients who had autoimmune disease history or got systemic immunosuppression were left out. CDR3 length equals 15 residues. Germline V gene data show CDR1 as MDHEN and CDR2 as SYDVKM. V was shortened by 4 bases and J by 3 bases, with 12 bases between the two germline ends. The sequences come from CD4+ or CD8+ T cells sorted from blood, collected in a trial of the OX40 agonist ivuxolimab. V gene TRBV28 combines with J gene TRBJ1-4; D is possibly TRBD1 (6 bases). The sequence came from an adult with an advanced solid tumor such as melanoma, head and neck, liver or kidney cancer. DNA for the CDR3: TGTGCCAGCAGTTCCTCGGGGGCGTCTAATGAAAAACTGTTTTTT. This translates into CASSSSGASNEKLFF.